The T cell receptor (beta chain) under discussion was sequenced for a study of T cell responses to AZD1222 COVID-19 vaccine. Findings and limits, study-wide: A rise in Spike-specific TCR breadth and depth followed two AZD1222 doses.

A remark on this clone: The antigen is not known.

Some clones are missing from TCRdb's copy, which holds only in-frame ones; the method was immunoSEQ multiplex PCR. The data contain 50,000 or so clones, about 87% of them singletons. Germline V gives CDR1 SGHDN, CDR2 FVKESK. V was cut by 4 bases and J by 3 bases, with 13 bases left in between. CDR3 length: 15 amino acids. V is TRBV14 and J is TRBJ1-3, with D possibly being TRBD1 (6 bases). Sequenced material: peripheral blood, taken on day 0 of AZD1222 vaccination. The source of this sequence is an adult in good health. In DNA form, the CDR3 reads TGTGCCAGCAGCCTTTCAAGGACAGTTGGAAACACCATATATTTT. As protein: CASSLSRTVGNTIYF.